The clone carrying this T cell receptor (beta chain) was picked up a small number of times. Its target is unknown. TCRdb processed the RT-PCR reads anew with MiXCR; each CDR3 protein has one entry. The table records around 760,000 distinct CDR3 sequences, approximately 15% of them present only once. This sample was taken from a study of response to subunit inactivated influenza vaccine. The V and J ends lost 5 bases and 2 bases, in that order; junction bases with no gene match: 6. CDR1 is SGHAT and CDR2 is FQNNGV in the germline V gene. The CDR3 contains 16 residues. Study observations and caveats: There was a suggestion from the authors that each seasonal influenza vaccination recruits few new T cells.

The material was PBMCs from blood, obtained approximately 15 days before vaccination. The V and J genes are TRBV11-2 and TRBJ2-3; 11 positions match TRBD2. The TCR originated in a man aged 50-59 years who received an inactivated influenza vaccine. The CDR3 region is CASSRGLADNTDTQYF. DNA of the CDR3: TGTGCCAGCAGCAGGGGACTAGCGGATAACACAGATACGCAGTATTTT.